This entry describes one TCR beta chain. Its antigen is as yet unknown. The data originate from a study of early stage breast cancer tumors. About the study: Most invasive tumors, about 75% of the 16, were ER+/PR+/HER2-. Each sample averaged approximately 9.7-fold read coverage. Regarding the study as a whole: Most shared enriched TCRB sequences were commonly generated ones.

Sequenced by immunoSEQ multiplex PCR; TCRdb stores in-frame clones only, minus some. The sample contains some 41,000 clones, 70% to 80% of which appear only once. V shed 2 bases and J 2 bases; nucleotides not matched to a gene: 3. There are 15 residues in the CDR3. Germline CDR1 reads KGHSH; CDR2 reads LQKENI. The sequence came from a person between 50 and 60 years old with breast cancer. The chain carries TRBV18 and TRBJ2-3, with 8 bases lining up with TRBD2. The sequencing input was blood. DNA for the CDR3: TGTGCCAGCTCACCAGCGGGGGGACACACAGATACGCAGTATTTT. It yields the protein CASSPAGGHTDTQYF.